The 3 T cell receptor beta chains reported below all come from one sample, sequenced in a study of blood T cell repertoires in COVID-19. TCRdb keeps only in-frame clones here, not all; method: immunoSEQ multiplex PCR. Seen here are roughly 230,000 clones, about 80% observed once, and the top ten hold roughly 7.4%. The material sequenced was peripheral blood. These TCRs come from a woman between 45 and 65 years old with acute or convalescent COVID-19.

The chain is built from TRBV2 and TRBJ2-7, with 11 bases matching TRBD2. The CDR3 consists of 15 residues. V dropped 4 bases and J dropped 5; count of bases not matched to a gene: 7. Germline CDR1 and CDR2: SNHLY and FYNNEI. In DNA form, the CDR3 reads TGTGCCAGCAGTGGATCTAGCGGGAGGTCCAACGAGCAGTACTTC. This translates into CASSGSSGRSNEQYF. Variable domain in full (rest from reference TRBV2 and TRBJ2-7): EPEVTQTPSHQVTQMGQEVILRCVPISNHLYFYWYRQILGQKVEFLVSFYNNEISEKSEIFDDQFSVERPDGSNFTLKIRSTKLEDSAMYFCASSGSSGRSNEQYFGPGTRLTVT.

The chain couples TRBV5-1 to TRBJ2-6; 7 bases match TRBD1. V lost 5 bases to trimming and J lost 4 bases; unmatched junction nucleotides: 9. CDR3 size: 16 residues. In germline, CDR1 is SGHRS, CDR2 YFSETQ. CDR3 sequence reads: CASRDRVQAGANVLTF. DNA of the CDR3: TGCGCCAGCAGAGACAGGGTACAAGCGGGGGCCAACGTCCTGACTTTC.

V and J are TRBV2 and TRBJ1-4, with 7 bases matching TRBD1. CDR1 is SNHLY, CDR2 FYNNEI, per germline. The CDR3 consists of 15 residues. The J segment lost 6 bases and the V segment lost 5 bases, leaving 9 bases of the junction unmatched. The CDR3 coding sequence is TGTGCCAGCAGTTGGACCGGGACAGAAGATGAAAAACTGTTTTTT. It is translated as CASSWTGTEDEKLFF.